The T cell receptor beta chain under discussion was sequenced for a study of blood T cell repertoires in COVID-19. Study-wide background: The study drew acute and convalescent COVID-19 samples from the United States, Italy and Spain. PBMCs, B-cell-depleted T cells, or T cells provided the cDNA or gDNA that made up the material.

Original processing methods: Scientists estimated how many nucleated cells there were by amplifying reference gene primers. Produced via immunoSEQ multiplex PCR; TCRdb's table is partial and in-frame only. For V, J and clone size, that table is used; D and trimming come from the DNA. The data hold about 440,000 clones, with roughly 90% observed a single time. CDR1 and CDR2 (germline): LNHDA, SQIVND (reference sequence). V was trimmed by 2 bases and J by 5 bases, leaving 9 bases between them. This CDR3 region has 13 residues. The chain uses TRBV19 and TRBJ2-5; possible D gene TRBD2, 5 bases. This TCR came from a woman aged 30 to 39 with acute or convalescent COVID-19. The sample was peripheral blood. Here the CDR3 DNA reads TGTGCCAGTAGTATACGAGGGTACGAGACCCAGTACTTC. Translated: CASSIRGYETQYF.